Listed below are T cell receptor beta chains from one sample, sequenced in a study of lymphopenia after photon versus proton radiotherapy. Measured with immunoSEQ multiplex PCR; TCRdb has only the in-frame clones, and not every one. The sample contains around 70,000 clones, roughly 93% of which appear only once. The source material was peripheral blood, sampled from a patient treated with photon-based radiotherapy. Every receptor here comes from a woman in her seventies with pancreatic cancer. Each CDR3 is given with its conserved first and last residue. Fields, in order: V gene, J gene, D gene, clone size, CDR3 protein, CDR3 DNA. D genes are given only for firm matches. Clone size is shown for a subset of rows, as once, few, many or a class of expanded clone.

>TRBV7-8|TRBJ1-1|-|-
CASKTGGGTEAFF
TGTGCCTCGAAGACGGGGGGAGGCACTGAAGCTTTCTTT
>TRBV7-2|TRBJ2-1|-|-
CASSLRGGTVNNEQFF
TGTGCCAGCAGCTTAAGGGGGGGGACAGTCAACAATGAGCAGTTCTTC
>TRBV27|TRBJ2-7|-|-
CASSLGRGPYEQYF
TGTGCCAGCAGTTTAGGCAGGGGTCCCTACGAGCAGTACTTC
>TRBV7-8|TRBJ2-5|-|once
CASSLKGRETQYF
TGTGCCAGCAGCTTGAAGGGTAGGGAGACCCAGTACTTC
>TRBV4-3|TRBJ1-4|-|-
CASSQGQATNEKLFF
TGCGCCAGCAGCCAAGGACAGGCAACTAATGAAAAACTGTTTTTT
>TRBV9|TRBJ2-5|TRBD1|-
CASSGGARGRETQYF
TGTGCCAGCAGCGGAGGGGCAAGGGGGCGGGAGACCCAGTACTTC
>TRBV29-1|TRBJ1-1|-|-
CSGLNLGAEAFF
TGCAGCGGTCTAAACCTGGGCGCTGAAGCTTTCTTT
>TRBV6-6|TRBJ2-7|-|-
CASRRSQAYEQYF
TGTGCCAGCAGACGGTCACAAGCCTACGAGCAGTACTTC
>TRBV5-4|TRBJ2-7|TRBD2|-
CASSPRTSGPQYF
TGTGCCAGCAGCCCGCGGACTAGCGGACCGCAGTACTTC
>TRBV6-5|TRBJ2-7|-|-
CASSGTGSSYEQYF
TGTGCCAGCAGCGGGACGGGAAGCTCCTACGAGCAGTACTTC
>TRBV7-2|TRBJ1-1|-|-
CASSFDNSEAFF
TGTGCCAGCAGCTTCGACAATTCTGAAGCTTTCTTT
>TRBV14|TRBJ1-1|-|-
CASSQWSTEAFF
TGTGCCAGCAGCCAATGGTCCACTGAAGCTTTCTTT
>TRBV28|TRBJ1-3|-|-
CASRTGSGNTIYF
TGTGCCAGCAGGACGGGATCTGGAAACACCATATATTTT
>TRBV28|TRBJ2-3|-|-
CASYGQRAQRGLAYTDTQYF
TGTGCCAGCTACGGACAGCGGGCCCAAAGAGGACTCGCTTACACAGATACGCAGTATTTT
>TRBV7-9|TRBJ2-3|-|-
CASSLASSGTDTQYF
TGTGCCAGCAGCTTAGCGTCGTCAGGCACAGATACGCAGTATTTT
>TRBV5-1|TRBJ1-1|-|once
CASSLAAANTEAFF
TGCGCCAGCAGCTTGGCCGCAGCGAACACTGAAGCTTTCTTT
>TRBV6-8|TRBJ2-7|-|-
CASSEPYEQYF
TGTGCCAGCAGTGAGCCCTACGAGCAGTACTTC
>TRBV5-4|TRBJ2-1|-|-
CASSLVRGDEQFF
TGTGCCAGCAGCTTGGTTCGGGGTGATGAGCAGTTCTTC
>TRBV18|TRBJ1-1|-|-
CASSPLATNTEAFF
TGTGCCAGCTCACCACTGGCTACGAACACTGAAGCTTTCTTT
>TRBV30|TRBJ2-6|-|-
CAWSSGANVLTF
TGTGCCTGGAGTTCAGGGGCCAACGTCCTGACTTTC
>TRBV29-1|TRBJ2-3|-|-
CSVLGLRNTDTQYF
TGCAGCGTGCTCGGTTTGCGGAACACAGATACGCAGTATTTT
>TRBV6-5|TRBJ1-1|-|-
CASSYSGAMNTEAFF
TGTGCCAGCAGTTACTCGGGGGCCATGAACACTGAAGCTTTCTTT
>TRBV19|TRBJ2-7|TRBD1|-
CASSRGQGPYEQYF
TGTGCCAGTAGTAGGGGACAGGGCCCCTACGAGCAGTACTTC
>TRBV19|TRBJ2-1|-|-
CASSSNIFLGDTYNEQFF
TGTGCCAGTAGTTCCAACATTTTTTTGGGAGACACCTACAATGAGCAGTTCTTC
>TRBV21-1|TRBJ2-2|-|-
CASTKDRSYTGELFF
TGTGCCAGCACCAAAGACAGGTCTTACACCGGGGAGCTGTTTTTT
>TRBV10-3|TRBJ2-1|TRBD1|-
CAISEQGSDEQFF
TGTGCCATCAGTGAACAGGGGTCCGATGAGCAGTTCTTC
>TRBV30|TRBJ1-1|-|-
CAWSQWAGYAFF
TGTGCCTGGAGTCAGTGGGCAGGGTACGCTTTCTTT
>TRBV14|TRBJ2-7|TRBD1|-
CASSLGQGPPYEQYF
TGTGCCAGCAGCCTCGGACAGGGGCCTCCCTACGAGCAGTACTTC
>TRBV5-1|TRBJ2-6|-|-
CASSPGAGGTGANVLTF
TGCGCCAGCAGCCCGGGGGCAGGGGGTACTGGGGCCAACGTCCTGACTTTC
>TRBV19|TRBJ2-6|TRBD2|-
CASSTPLAGGWYSGANVLTF
TGTGCCAGTAGCACACCCCTAGCGGGAGGGTGGTACTCTGGGGCCAACGTCCTGACTTTC
>TRBV9|TRBJ1-1|-|-
CASSVDVGTEAFF
TGTGCCAGCAGCGTAGATGTCGGCACTGAAGCTTTCTTT
>TRBV28|TRBJ2-3|TRBD2|-
CASREPGTSGRMQYF
TGTGCCAGCAGGGAGCCCGGGACTAGCGGGAGGATGCAGTATTTT
>TRBV11-1|TRBJ2-5|-|-
CASSLSEETQYF
TGTGCCAGCAGCTTATCGGAAGAGACCCAGTACTTC
>TRBV29-1|TRBJ1-5|-|-
CSVGTPGQPQHF
TGCAGCGTAGGGACGCCTGGCCAGCCCCAGCATTTT
>TRBV7-3|TRBJ2-7|-|-
CASSLITGPGQWEQYF
TGTGCCAGCAGCCTGATCACGGGTCCTGGTCAGTGGGAGCAGTACTTC
>TRBV7-9|TRBJ1-2|-|-
CASISTQALGYTF
TGTGCCAGCATCTCCACTCAGGCTCTAGGCTACACCTTC
>TRBV28|TRBJ1-1|-|-
CASSPTAVTEAFF
TGTGCCAGCAGTCCCACGGCGGTGACTGAAGCTTTCTTT
>TRBV7-8|TRBJ2-7|TRBD2|-
CASSATSGSRYEQYF
TGTGCCAGCAGCGCGACTAGCGGGAGTCGGTACGAGCAGTACTTC
>TRBV18|TRBJ2-1|TRBD2|-
CASSRWTSGRAISPYNEQFF
TGTGCCAGCTCACGGTGGACTAGCGGGAGGGCCATATCACCTTACAATGAGCAGTTCTTC
>TRBV5-4|TRBJ1-3|-|-
CASSMDRSSGNTIYF
TGTGCCAGCAGCATGGACAGAAGCTCTGGAAACACCATATATTTT
>TRBV9|TRBJ2-1|-|-
CASSVQLDNEQFF
TGTGCCAGCAGCGTACAGTTGGACAATGAGCAGTTCTTC
>TRBV28|TRBJ1-2|-|-
CASSLSQAGALGNYGYTF
TGTGCCAGCAGTTTGAGTCAAGCAGGGGCCCTCGGAAACTATGGCTACACCTTC
>TRBV25-1|TRBJ2-2|TRBD2|-
CASSPSGRAPGELFF
TGTGCCAGCAGTCCTAGCGGGAGGGCACCCGGGGAGCTGTTTTTT
>TRBV5-8|TRBJ1-1|TRBD1|-
CASARQGVNTEAFF
TGTGCCAGCGCCCGACAGGGCGTGAACACTGAAGCTTTCTTT
>TRBV29-1|TRBJ1-4|-|-
CSVKQGLGEKLFF
TGCAGCGTGAAACAGGGACTGGGGGAAAAACTGTTTTTT
>TRBV28|TRBJ2-1|TRBD2|-
CASSPLPGLAGNNEQFF
TGTGCCAGCAGTCCGCTTCCGGGACTAGCGGGGAACAATGAGCAGTTCTTC
>TRBV4-1|TRBJ1-1|-|-
CASSQERFGLTEAFF
TGCGCCAGCAGCCAAGAAAGGTTCGGGCTAACTGAAGCTTTCTTT
>TRBV7-9|TRBJ1-2|TRBD1|-
CASSTGTANPYGYTF
TGTGCCAGCAGCACCGGGACAGCGAACCCCTATGGCTACACCTTC
>TRBV14|TRBJ1-2|-|-
CASSQDRNYGYTF
TGTGCCAGCAGCCAAGACAGGAACTATGGCTACACCTTC
>TRBV5-1|TRBJ2-7|TRBD1|once
CASSRTGERFIYF
TGCGCCAGCAGCCGGACAGGGGAACGGTTCATATACTTC
>TRBV5-5|TRBJ1-1|-|-
CASSLGTGLNTEAFF
TGTGCCAGCAGCTTGGGAACGGGGCTGAACACTGAAGCTTTCTTT
>TRBV2|TRBJ2-7|TRBD2|-
CASNAGSRTSPSYEQYF
TGTGCCAGCAATGCCGGGAGTAGGACTAGTCCCTCCTACGAGCAGTACTTC
>TRBV15|TRBJ2-7|-|-
CATSRDRGTQSSYEQYF
TGTGCCACCAGCAGAGACAGGGGTACACAGAGCTCCTACGAGCAGTACTTC
>TRBV25-1|TRBJ2-2|-|-
CASSKGGTGELFF
TGTGCCAGCAGTAAAGGGGGTACCGGGGAGCTGTTTTTT